The next 10 T cell receptor beta chains were all read from a single sample in a study of regulatory T cells in long-lasting Graves disease. Building the TCR beta libraries relied on iRepertoire HTBI primers, and CDR3 regions underwent Arm-PCR. TCRdb reprocessed the multiplex PCR reads via MiXCR and lists one record per CDR3 protein. The table records 400,000 to 500,000 distinct CDR3 sequences, around a fifth of them present only once. Specified time point: persistent/refractory GD, antithyroid drugs over 5 years with positive TRAb. Making the TCR library involved RNA that had been extracted from PBMCs. The source material was peripheral blood mononuclear cells (PBMCs), sampled when the disease was refractory, from a patient treated with antithyroid drugs. These receptors originate from a female donor with Graves disease.

The chain couples TRBV5-6 to TRBJ2-5; tentative D call: TRBD2 (5 bases). Trimming took off 4 bases at V and 4 bases at J, with 14 bases between the two ends. The CDR3 extends over 14 amino acids. From germline, CDR1 is SGHDT and CDR2 YYEEEE. CDR3 nucleotide sequence: TGTGCCAGCAGCCCCTCTGGCGGGTTAGAGACCCAGTACTTC. As protein: CASSPSGGLETQYF.

In this sample, this clonotype turned up a few times. The chain carries TRBV3-1 and TRBJ1-3, with D uncertain. There are 11 residues in the CDR3. Germline CDR1 and CDR2: LGHDT and YNNKEL (reference sequence). Trimming stripped 11 bases from V and 3 bases from J, with 8 bases between. The CDR3 region is CAHGNGNTIYF. The CDR3 bases are TGTGCCCACGGGAATGGAAACACCATATATTTT. Full variable domain (rest looked up from reference TRBV3-1 and TRBJ1-3): DTAVSQTPKYLVTQMGNDKSIKCEQNLGHDTMYWYKQDSKKFLKIMFSYNNKELIINETVPNRFSPKSPDKAHLNLHINSLELGDSAVYFCAHGNGNTIYFGEGSWLTVV.

The V call is TRBV27, the J call TRBJ1-6; 10 bases map to TRBD1. Per the germline V gene, CDR1 is MNHEY and CDR2 is SMNVEV (reference sequence). V lost 5 bases to trimming and J lost 10 bases; unmatched junction nucleotides: 8. This CDR3 has 15 residues. CDR3 protein: CASSVGTGVGSPLHF. DNA of the CDR3: TGTGCCAGCAGTGTGGGGACAGGGGTTGGGTCACCCCTCCACTTT.

This clonotype was seen repeatedly, ten times or more. The gene calls are TRBV2 and TRBJ2-5, with no clear D. Trimming removed 6 bases at V and 5 bases at J, with 19 bases between. Germline V gene data show CDR1 as SNHLY and CDR2 as FYNNEI. The CDR3 length is 15 residues. The DNA of the CDR3 is TGTGCCAGCAGCCGCAATCTTGACGGGCGGGAGACCCAGTACTTC. Translated, it gives CASSRNLDGRETQYF.

This chain connects TRBV6-5 to TRBJ1-2; D call uncertain. From germline, CDR1 is MNHEY and CDR2 SVGAGI. The CDR3 runs 12 residues. Trimming removed 4 bases at V and 7 bases at J, with 10 bases between. In DNA, the CDR3 is TGTGCCAGCAGTTCCCTAGTGACTGGCTACACCTTC. Residues: CASSSLVTGYTF.

This clonotype was counted a few times. The V call is TRBV2, the J call TRBJ2-4, with a tentative D call TRBD2 (6 bases). The CDR3 contains 17 residues. The germline gives CDR1 SNHLY, CDR2 FYNNEI. The V gene lost 4 bases and the J gene lost 0 bases, with 16 bases spanning the gap. In DNA form, the CDR3 reads TGTGCCAGCAGTGGAGGAGGGTTTCCCGGAGCCAAAAACATTCAGTACTTC. Its translation is CASSGGGFPGAKNIQYF.

This chain uses TRBV5-1 with TRBJ1-3; 9 bases line up with TRBD1. This CDR3 comprises 15 residues. V shed 4 bases and J 2 bases; nucleotides not matched to a gene: 4. The V gene's germline CDR1 is SGHRS and CDR2 YFSETQ. The CDR3 here is CASSPWTGAGNTIYF. The CDR3 DNA reads as TGCGCCAGCAGCCCCTGGACAGGGGCTGGAAACACCATATATTTT.

This clonotype was seen ten or more times. V usage is TRBV12-3 or TRBV12-4 and J usage is TRBJ1-4; 8 bases agree with TRBD1. With V trimmed by 5 bases and J by 7 bases, 6 bases remained unmatched. The CDR3 runs to 14 residues. The CDR3 region has the DNA TGTGCCAGCAGTGACGACAGGGGAGGTGAAAAACTGTTTTTT. This encodes CASSDDRGGEKLFF.

The J gene is TRBJ2-6, the V gene TRBV5-6; D gene ambiguous. Per germline, CDR1 SGHDT and CDR2 YYEEEE. V was shortened by 1 base and J by 4 bases, with 15 bases between the two germline ends. This CDR3 spans 17 amino acids. The CDR3 DNA reads as TGTGCCAGCAGCTTGTTTTTAGGCGTTTCCGGGGCCAACGTCCTGACTTTC. Its protein is CASSLFLGVSGANVLTF.

In its sample, this clonotype was seen many times. V is TRBV28 and J is TRBJ2-7, with D possibly matching TRBD2 (6 bases). Germline V gene sequence: CDR1 MDHEN, CDR2 SYDVKM. CDR3 length equals 15 residues. V gave up 2 bases and J gave up 3 bases, with 14 bases separating them. The DNA for the CDR3 is TGTGCCAGCAGTTTAGGTTTCGGGAGAGGCTACGAGCAGTACTTC. It codes for CASSLGFGRGYEQYF.